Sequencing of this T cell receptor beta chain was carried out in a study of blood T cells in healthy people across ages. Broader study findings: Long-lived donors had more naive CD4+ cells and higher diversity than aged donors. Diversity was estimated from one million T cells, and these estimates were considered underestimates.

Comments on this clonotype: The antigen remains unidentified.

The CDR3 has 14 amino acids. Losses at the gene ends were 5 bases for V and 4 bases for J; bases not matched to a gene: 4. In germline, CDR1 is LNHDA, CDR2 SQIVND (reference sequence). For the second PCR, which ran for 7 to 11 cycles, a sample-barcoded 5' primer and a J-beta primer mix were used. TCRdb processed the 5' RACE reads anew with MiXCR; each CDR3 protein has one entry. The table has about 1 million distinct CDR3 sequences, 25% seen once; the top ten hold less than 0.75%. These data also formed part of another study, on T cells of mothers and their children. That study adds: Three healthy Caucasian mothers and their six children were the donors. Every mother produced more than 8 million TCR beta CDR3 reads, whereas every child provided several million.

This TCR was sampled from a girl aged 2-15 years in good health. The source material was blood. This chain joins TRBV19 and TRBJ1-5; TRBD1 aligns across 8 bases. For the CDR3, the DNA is TGTGCCAGTAGTGAGACAGGGGAGAATCAGCCCCAGCATTTT. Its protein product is CASSETGENQPQHF.